The text below deals with one TCR beta chain. From blood CD8+ and CD4+ T cells, TCR beta sequences were generated. Isolation of CD8+ and CD4+ T cells was performed negatively, whereas enrichment of TEMRA cells was done by FACS. The sample is drawn from a study of CD8 T cells in Susac syndrome. The V segment lost 5 bases and the J segment 4 bases; nucleotides outside the gene matches: 4. This CDR3 contains 15 residues. Germline CDR1 and CDR2: SGHTA and FQGNSA. Reverse transcription of roughly 0.45 to 1 ug RNA used random hexamers. TCRdb re-called the immunoSEQ multiplex PCR reads through MiXCR, storing one row per CDR3 protein. The sample lists some 170,000 distinct CDR3 sequences, approximately 95% occurring once.

The rearrangement links TRBV7-2 to TRBJ2-7; 14 bases are shared with TRBD2. The clonotype originates from a human donor with multiple sclerosis. Material: CD4+ T cells from PBMCs. CDR3: CASSLRLAGGYEQYF. Here the CDR3 DNA reads TGTGCCAGCAGCCTCAGACTAGCGGGAGGGTACGAGCAGTACTTC.